This T cell receptor beta chain appears in the sequencing data of a study of CD8 T cells in ankylosing spondylitis. Generation of TCR beta libraries employed quantitative 5'-RACE incorporating molecular barcodes. TCRdb called the 5' RACE reads again in MiXCR, with one record for every CDR3 protein. The top ten clones hold approximately 0.46% of a sample with about 800,000 distinct CDR3 sequences, 12% of them seen once. On this clonotype: Its target is not known.

Notes on the study in general: Disease-linked clones reportedly showed significant enrichment in matched ankylosing spondylitis synovial fluid. Within ankylosing spondylitis blood, a TCR beta motif made up of fewer than ten highly homologous variants appeared to be characteristic. Certain motif variants had earlier appeared in reactive arthritis synovial fluid and blood.

This clonotype was obtained from a male donor with ankylosing spondylitis. Sequenced material: blood, either unsorted or a sorted T cell fraction (not recorded which).

CDR3 bases: TGCGCCAGCAGGGCCCCAGGCCGGGACACTGAAGCTTTCTTT. Its translation is CASRAPGRDTEAFF. The V call is TRBV5-1, the J call TRBJ1-1; D is unclear. Germline CDR1 reads SGHRS; CDR2 reads YFSETQ. V lost 5 bases and J 3 bases, leaving 14 bases between the germline ends. This CDR3 comprises 14 residues. The whole variable domain, filled in from reference TRBV5-1 and TRBJ1-1, reads KAGVTQTPRYLIKTRGQQVTLSCSPISGHRSVSWYQQTPGQGLQFLFEYFSETQRNKGNFPGRFSGRQFSNSRSEMNVSTLELGDSALYLCASRAPGRDTEAFFGQGTRLTVV.